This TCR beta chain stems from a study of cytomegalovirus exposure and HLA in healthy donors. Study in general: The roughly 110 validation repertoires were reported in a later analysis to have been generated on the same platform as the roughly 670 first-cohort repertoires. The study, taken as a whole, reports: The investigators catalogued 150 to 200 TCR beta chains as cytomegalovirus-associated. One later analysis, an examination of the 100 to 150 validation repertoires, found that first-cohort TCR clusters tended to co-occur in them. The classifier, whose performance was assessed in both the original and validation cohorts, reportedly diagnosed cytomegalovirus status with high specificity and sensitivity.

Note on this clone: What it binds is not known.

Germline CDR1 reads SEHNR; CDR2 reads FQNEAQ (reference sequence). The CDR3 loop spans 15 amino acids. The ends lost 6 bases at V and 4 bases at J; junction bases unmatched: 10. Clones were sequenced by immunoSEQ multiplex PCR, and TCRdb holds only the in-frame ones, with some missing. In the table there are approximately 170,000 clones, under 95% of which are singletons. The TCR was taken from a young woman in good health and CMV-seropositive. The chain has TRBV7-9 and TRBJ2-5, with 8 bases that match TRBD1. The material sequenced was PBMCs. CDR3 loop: CASRPRGPALETQYF. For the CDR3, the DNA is TGTGCCAGCAGGCCCAGGGGGCCGGCCTTAGAGACCCAGTACTTC.